Described below is a single T cell receptor (beta chain) sequence and its context. No antigen is known for it. The CDR3 has 16 amino acids. The trim removed 0 bases at V and 6 bases at J, leaving 6 bases unmatched. Germline-derived CDR1 and CDR2 are SGDLS and YYNGEE. Following extraction, RNA underwent reverse transcription to cDNA, which served as the sequencing template. This table comes from immunoSEQ multiplex PCR, and its TCRdb copy is limited to in-frame clones, with some not included. Altogether some 120,000 clones are present, around 60% being singletons, with the ten largest covering more than 5.5%. The data derive from a study of CD8+ T cells in alopecia areata. Study as a whole: Treatment with tofacitinib (6 to 18 months) was followed by 6 months off drug.

The treatment is: oral pan-JAK inhibitor, 5-10 mg twice daily. Study-level points and caveats: It was lesional scalp, especially alopecia totalis/universalis, that showed higher clonality than normal scalp. One nonresponder makes the tie between baseline CD8+ expansion and response uncertain. Sequence data from scalp samples additionally include resident alphabeta T cells of normal skin.

The rearrangement joins TRBV9 to TRBJ2-1, with TRBD2 identical over 10 bases. Material: CD4+ T cells sorted from blood, obtained at week 4, from a patient treated with tofacitinib. This sequence originates from a human donor with alopecia areata. CDR3 region: CASSVGGLAVSNEQFF. For the CDR3, the DNA is TGTGCCAGCAGCGTAGGAGGACTAGCGGTCAGCAATGAGCAGTTCTTC. The complete variable domain, with remaining parts taken from reference TRBV9 and TRBJ2-1, reads DSGVTQTPKHLITATGQRVTLRCSPRSGDLSVYWYQQSLDQGLQFLIQYYNGEERAKGNILERFSAQQFPDLHSELNLSSLELGDSALYFCASSVGGLAVSNEQFFGPGTRLTVL.